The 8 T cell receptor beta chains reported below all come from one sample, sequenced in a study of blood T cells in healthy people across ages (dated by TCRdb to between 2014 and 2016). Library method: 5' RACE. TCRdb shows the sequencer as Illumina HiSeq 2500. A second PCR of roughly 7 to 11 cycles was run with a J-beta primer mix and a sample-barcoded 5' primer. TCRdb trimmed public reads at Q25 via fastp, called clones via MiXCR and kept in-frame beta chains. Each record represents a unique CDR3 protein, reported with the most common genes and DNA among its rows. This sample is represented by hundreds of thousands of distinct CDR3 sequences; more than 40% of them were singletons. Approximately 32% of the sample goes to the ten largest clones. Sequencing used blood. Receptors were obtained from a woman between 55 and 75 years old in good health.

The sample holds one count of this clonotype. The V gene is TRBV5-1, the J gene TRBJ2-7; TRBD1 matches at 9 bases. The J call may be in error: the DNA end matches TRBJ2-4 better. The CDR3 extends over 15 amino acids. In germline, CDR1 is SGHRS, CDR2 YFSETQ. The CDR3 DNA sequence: TGCGCCAGCAGTTCCGGGACAGGGCTCAAAAACATTCAGTACTTC. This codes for CASSSGTGLKNIQYF.

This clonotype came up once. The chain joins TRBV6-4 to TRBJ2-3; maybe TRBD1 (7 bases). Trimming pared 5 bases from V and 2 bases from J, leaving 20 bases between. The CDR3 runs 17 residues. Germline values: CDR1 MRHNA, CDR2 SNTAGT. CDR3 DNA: TGTGCCAGCAGTAGGAGGGCCAGGGGGTTAGACACAGATACGCAGTATTTT. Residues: CASSRRARGLDTDTQYF.

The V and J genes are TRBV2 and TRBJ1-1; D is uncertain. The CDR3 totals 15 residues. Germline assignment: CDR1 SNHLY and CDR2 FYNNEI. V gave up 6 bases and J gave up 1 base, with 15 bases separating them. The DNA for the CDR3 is TGTGCCAGCAGCGTCTCAGGCGGGCAGAACACTGAAGCTTTCTTT. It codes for CASSVSGGQNTEAFF.

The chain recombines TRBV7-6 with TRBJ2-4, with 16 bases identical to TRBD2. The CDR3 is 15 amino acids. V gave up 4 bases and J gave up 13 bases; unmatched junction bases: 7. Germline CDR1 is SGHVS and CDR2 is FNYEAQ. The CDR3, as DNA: TGTGCCAGCAGCTCGGGACTAGCGGGAGGGAGGGAGCAGTACTTC. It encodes CASSSGLAGGREQYF.

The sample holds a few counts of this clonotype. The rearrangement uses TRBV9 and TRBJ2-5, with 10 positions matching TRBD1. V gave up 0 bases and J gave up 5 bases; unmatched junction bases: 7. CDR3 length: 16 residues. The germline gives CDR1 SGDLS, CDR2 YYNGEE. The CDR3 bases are TGTGCCAGCAGCGTAGGAGGGACAGGGGCTGGGGAGACCCAGTACTTC. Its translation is CASSVGGTGAGETQYF. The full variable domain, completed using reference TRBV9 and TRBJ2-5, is DSGVTQTPKHLITATGQRVTLRCSPRSGDLSVYWYQQSLDQGLQFLIQYYNGEERAKGNILERFSAQQFPDLHSELNLSSLELGDSALYFCASSVGGTGAGETQYFGPGTRLLVL.

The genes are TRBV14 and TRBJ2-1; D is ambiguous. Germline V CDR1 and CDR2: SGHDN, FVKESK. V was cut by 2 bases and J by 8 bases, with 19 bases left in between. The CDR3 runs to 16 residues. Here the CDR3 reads CASSQRLALGNHEQFF. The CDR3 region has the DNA TGTGCCAGCAGCCAACGCTTGGCCCTGGGGAACCATGAGCAGTTCTTC.

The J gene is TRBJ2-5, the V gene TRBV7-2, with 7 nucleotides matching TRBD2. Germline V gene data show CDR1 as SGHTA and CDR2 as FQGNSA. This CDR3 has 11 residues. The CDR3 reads CVSGRENEQYF. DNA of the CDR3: TGTGTCTCGGGGAGGGAGAATGAGCAGTACTTC.

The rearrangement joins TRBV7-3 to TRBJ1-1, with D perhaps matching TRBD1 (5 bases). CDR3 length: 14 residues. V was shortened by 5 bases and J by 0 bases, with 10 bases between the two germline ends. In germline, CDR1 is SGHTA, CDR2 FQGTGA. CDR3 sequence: CASSLGLMNTEAFF. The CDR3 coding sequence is TGTGCCAGCAGCCTGGGACTCATGAACACTGAAGCTTTCTTT.